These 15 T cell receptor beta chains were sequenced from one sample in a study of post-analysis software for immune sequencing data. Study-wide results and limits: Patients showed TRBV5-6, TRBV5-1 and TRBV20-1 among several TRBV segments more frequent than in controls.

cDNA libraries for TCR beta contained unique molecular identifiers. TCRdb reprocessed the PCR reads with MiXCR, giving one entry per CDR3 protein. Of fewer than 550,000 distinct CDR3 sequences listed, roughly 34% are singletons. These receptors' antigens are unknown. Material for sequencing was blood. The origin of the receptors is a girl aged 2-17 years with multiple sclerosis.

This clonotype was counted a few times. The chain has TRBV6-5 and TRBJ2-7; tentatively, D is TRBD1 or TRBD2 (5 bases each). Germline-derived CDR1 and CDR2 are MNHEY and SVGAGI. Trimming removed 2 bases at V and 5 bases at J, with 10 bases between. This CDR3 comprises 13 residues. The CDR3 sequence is CASSYERGDEQYF. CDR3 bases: TGTGCCAGCAGTTACGAACGGGGCGACGAGCAGTACTTC.

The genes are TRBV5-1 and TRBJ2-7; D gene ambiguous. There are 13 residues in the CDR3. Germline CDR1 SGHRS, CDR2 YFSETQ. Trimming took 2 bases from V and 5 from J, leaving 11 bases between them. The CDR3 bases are TGCGCCAGCAGCTTTAAGGGAATCAACGAGCAGTACTTC. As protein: CASSFKGINEQYF.

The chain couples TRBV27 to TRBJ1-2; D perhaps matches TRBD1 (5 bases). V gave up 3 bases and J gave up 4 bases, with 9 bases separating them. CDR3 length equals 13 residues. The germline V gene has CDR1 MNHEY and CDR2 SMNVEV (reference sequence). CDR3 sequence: CASSFGGSYGYTF. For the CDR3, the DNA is TGTGCCAGCAGTTTTGGGGGGTCCTATGGCTACACCTTC.

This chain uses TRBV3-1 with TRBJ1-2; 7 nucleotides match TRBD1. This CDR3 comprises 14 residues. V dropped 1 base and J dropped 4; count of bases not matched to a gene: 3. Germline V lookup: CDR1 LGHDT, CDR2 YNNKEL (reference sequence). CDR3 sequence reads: CASSQGDSPYGYTF. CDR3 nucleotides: TGTGCCAGCAGCCAAGGGGACAGCCCCTATGGCTACACCTTC.

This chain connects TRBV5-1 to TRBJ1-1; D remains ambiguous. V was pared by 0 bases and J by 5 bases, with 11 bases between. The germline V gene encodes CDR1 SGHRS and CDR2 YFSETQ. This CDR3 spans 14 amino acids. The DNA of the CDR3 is TGCGCCAGCAGCTTGGTACAGACGGGGACTGAAGCTTTCTTT. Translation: CASSLVQTGTEAFF.

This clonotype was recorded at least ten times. CDR3 loop: CAINQPADTQYF. The CDR3 DNA follows: TGTGCCATCAATCAGCCAGCAGATACGCAGTATTTT. The rearrangement joins TRBV10-3 to TRBJ2-3, with unresolved D. V dropped 7 bases and J dropped 4 bases, with 9 bases sitting between them. Germline V gene sequence: CDR1 ENHRY, CDR2 SYGVKD. There are 12 residues in the CDR3.

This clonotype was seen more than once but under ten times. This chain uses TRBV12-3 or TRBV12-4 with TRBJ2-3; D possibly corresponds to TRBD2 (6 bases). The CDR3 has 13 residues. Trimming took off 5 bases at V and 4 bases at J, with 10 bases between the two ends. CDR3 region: CASSMAGPDTQYF. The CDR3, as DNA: TGTGCCAGCAGTATGGCGGGGCCAGATACGCAGTATTTT.

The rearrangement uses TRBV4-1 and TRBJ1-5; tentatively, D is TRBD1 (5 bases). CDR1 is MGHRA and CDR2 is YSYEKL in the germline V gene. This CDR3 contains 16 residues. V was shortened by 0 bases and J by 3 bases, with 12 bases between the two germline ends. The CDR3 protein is CASSQEVGRANQPQHF. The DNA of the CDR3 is TGCGCCAGCAGCCAAGAGGTGGGCAGGGCCAATCAGCCCCAGCATTTT.

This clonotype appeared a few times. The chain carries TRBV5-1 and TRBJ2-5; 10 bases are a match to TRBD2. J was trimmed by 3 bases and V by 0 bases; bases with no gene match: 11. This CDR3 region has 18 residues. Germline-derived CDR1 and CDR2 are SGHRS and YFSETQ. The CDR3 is CASSLARASGGLEETQYF. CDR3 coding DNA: TGCGCCAGCAGCTTGGCCAGGGCTAGCGGGGGATTGGAAGAGACCCAGTACTTC.

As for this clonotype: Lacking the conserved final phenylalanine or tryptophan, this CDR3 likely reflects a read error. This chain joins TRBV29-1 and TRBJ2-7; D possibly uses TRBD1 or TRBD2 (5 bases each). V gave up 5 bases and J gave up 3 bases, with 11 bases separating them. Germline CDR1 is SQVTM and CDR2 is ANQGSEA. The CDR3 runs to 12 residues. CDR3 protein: CSVREGRYEQYC. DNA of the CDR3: TGCAGCGTTAGAGAGGGGCGCTACGAGCAGTACTGC.

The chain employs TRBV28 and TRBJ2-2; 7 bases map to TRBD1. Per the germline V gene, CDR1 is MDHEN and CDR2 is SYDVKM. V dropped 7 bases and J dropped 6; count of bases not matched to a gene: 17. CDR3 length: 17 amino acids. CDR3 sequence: CASTLLRLGQGAGELFF. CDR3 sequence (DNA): TGTGCCAGCACCCTCCTAAGGTTAGGGCAGGGGGCCGGGGAGCTGTTTTTT.

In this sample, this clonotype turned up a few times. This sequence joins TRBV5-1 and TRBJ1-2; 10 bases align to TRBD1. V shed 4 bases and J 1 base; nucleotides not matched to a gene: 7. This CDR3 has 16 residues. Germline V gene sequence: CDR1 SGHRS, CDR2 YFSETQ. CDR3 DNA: TGCGCCAGCAGCCCGGGACAGGGGATTCGTAACTATGGCTACACCTTC. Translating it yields CASSPGQGIRNYGYTF.

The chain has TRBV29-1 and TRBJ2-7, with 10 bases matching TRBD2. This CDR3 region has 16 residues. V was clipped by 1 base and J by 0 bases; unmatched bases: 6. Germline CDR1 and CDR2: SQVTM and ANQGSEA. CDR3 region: CSVEGLAGDSSYEQYF. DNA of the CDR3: TGCAGCGTTGAAGGTCTAGCGGGGGACTCCTCCTACGAGCAGTACTTC.

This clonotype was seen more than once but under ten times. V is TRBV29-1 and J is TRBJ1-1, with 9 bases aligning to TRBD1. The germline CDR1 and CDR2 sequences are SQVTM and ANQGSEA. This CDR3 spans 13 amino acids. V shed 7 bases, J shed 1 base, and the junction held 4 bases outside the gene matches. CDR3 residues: CSGVQGANTEAFF. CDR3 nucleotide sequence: TGCAGCGGTGTACAGGGGGCGAACACTGAAGCTTTCTTT.

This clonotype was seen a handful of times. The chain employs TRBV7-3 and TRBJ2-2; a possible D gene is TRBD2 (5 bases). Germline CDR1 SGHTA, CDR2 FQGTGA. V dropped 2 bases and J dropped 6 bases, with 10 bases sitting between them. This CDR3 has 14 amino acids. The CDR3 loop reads CASSLSGLPGELFF. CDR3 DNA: TGTGCCAGCAGCTTATCGGGGTTGCCCGGGGAGCTGTTTTTT.